This TCR beta chain was captured in a study of response to subunit inactivated influenza vaccine. Study-wide results and limits: Authors suggested few new T cells are recruited by each seasonal influenza vaccination.

TCRdb re-analysed the RT-PCR reads in MiXCR, keeping a single row per CDR3 protein. Of roughly 760,000 distinct CDR3 sequences listed, about 20% are singletons. With regard to this clonotype: Its antigen is as yet unknown.

Germline V gene data show CDR1 as SNHLY and CDR2 as FYNNEI. The CDR3 covers 15 residues. V was pared by 6 bases and J by 0 bases, with 5 bases of the junction left unmatched. V and J are TRBV2 and TRBJ2-1, with TRBD2 matching 7 bases. The source is a man aged 50-59 years who received an inactivated influenza vaccine. The specimen was PBMCs from blood, collected approximately 5 days after vaccination. Here the CDR3 DNA reads TGTGCCAGCAGGGAGCGGGGTCCCTCCTACAATGAGCAGTTCTTC. Translation gives CASRERGPSYNEQFF.